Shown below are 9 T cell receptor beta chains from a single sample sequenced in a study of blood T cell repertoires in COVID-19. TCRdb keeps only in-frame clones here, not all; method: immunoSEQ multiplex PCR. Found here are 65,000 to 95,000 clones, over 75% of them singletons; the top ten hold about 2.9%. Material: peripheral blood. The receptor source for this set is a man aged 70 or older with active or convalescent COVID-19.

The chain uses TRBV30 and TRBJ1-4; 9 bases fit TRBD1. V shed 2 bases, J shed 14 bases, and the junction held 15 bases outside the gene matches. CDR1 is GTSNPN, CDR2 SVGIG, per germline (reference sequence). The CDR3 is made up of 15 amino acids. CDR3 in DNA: TGTGCCTGGAGTCACCCTGGACAGGGGATAGCTTGGCTGTTTTTT. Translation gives CAWSHPGQGIAWLFF.

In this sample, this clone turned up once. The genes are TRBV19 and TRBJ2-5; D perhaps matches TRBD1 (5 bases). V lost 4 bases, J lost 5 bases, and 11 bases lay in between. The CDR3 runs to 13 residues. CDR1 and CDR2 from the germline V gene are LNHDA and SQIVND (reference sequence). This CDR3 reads CASSTQGWETQYF. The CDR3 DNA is TGTGCCAGTAGTACTCAGGGTTGGGAGACCCAGTACTTC.

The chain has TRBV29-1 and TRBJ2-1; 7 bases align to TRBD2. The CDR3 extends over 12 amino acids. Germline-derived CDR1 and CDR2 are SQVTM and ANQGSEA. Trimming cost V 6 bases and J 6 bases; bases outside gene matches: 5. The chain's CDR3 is CSVGGGGNEQFF. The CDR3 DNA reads TGCAGCGTGGGGGGGGGAGGCAATGAGCAGTTCTTC.

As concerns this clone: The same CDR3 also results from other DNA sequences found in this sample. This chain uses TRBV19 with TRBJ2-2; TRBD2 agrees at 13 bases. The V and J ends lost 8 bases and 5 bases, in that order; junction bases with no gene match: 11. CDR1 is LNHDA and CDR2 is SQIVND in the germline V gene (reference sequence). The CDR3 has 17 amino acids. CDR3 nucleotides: TGTGCCAGTGATATGGGAGTGACTAGCGGGGGGACCGGGGAGCTGTTTTTT. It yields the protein CASDMGVTSGGTGELFF.

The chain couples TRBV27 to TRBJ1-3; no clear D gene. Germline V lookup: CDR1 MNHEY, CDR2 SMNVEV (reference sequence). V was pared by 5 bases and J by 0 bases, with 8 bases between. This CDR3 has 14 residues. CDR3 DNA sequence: TGTGCCAGCAGTACCCGGTCCTCTGGAAACACCATATATTTT. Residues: CASSTRSSGNTIYF.

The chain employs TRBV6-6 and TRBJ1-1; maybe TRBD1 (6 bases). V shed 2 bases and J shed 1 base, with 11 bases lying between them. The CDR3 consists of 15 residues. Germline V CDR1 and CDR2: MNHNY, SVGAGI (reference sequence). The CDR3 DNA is TGTGCCAGCAGTTACAGCCCGGACAGGAACACTGAAGCTTTCTTT. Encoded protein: CASSYSPDRNTEAFF.

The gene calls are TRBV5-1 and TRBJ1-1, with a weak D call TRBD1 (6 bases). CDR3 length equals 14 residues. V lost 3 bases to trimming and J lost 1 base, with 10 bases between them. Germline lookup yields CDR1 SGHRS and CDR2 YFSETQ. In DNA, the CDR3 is TGCGCCAGCAGCTATTCGGACAGGAACACTGAAGCTTTCTTT. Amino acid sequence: CASSYSDRNTEAFF.

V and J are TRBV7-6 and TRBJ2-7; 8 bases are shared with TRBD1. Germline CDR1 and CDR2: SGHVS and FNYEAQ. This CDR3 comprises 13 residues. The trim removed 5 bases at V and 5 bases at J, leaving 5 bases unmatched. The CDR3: CASSLGQGDEQYF. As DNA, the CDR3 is TGTGCCAGCAGCCTTGGACAGGGAGACGAGCAGTACTTC.

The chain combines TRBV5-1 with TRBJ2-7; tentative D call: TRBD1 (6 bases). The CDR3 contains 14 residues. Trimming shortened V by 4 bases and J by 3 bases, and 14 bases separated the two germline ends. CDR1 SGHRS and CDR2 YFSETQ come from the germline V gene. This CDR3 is CASSPGQRDYEQYF. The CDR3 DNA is TGCGCCAGCAGCCCCGGACAGCGTGACTACGAGCAGTACTTC.